The text below deals with one T cell receptor (beta chain). The V and J ends lost 0 bases and 8 bases, in that order; junction bases with no gene match: 3. This CDR3 spans 13 amino acids. Germline V gene lookup returns CDR1 MNHEY and CDR2 SVGEGT. The sample originates from a study of blood T cell repertoires in COVID-19. Whole-study context: Sources were T cells, B-cell-depleted T cells, or PBMCs; the material itself was cDNA or gDNA.

TCRdb keeps only in-frame clones here, not all; method: immunoSEQ multiplex PCR. The table shows approximately 220,000 clones, with around 84% occurring only once. This receptor was obtained from a woman in her 40s who had recovered from COVID-19. The sample consisted of PBMCs or T cells enriched from blood (not recorded which). The rearrangement joins TRBV6-2 or TRBV6-3 to TRBJ2-7, with 8 bases identical to TRBD2. The CDR3 DNA reads as TGTGCCAGCAGTTACTCCCGCGGGAGGAAGCAGTACGTC. Its protein product is CASSYSRGRKQYV.